This T cell receptor beta chain came from a study of Graves' ophthalmopathy and Graves' hyperthyroidism. The CDR3 runs 14 residues. V was clipped by 7 bases and J by 10 bases, with 17 bases between them. CDR1 is SNHLY, CDR2 FYNNEI, per germline. This clonotype was recorded a few times. Its antigen is unknown. RNA transcripts provided the template for amplifying TCR beta CDR3 regions. An initial RT-PCR round employing HTBI primers preceded a second-round multiplex PCR. TCRdb reanalysed the multiplex PCR reads using MiXCR and keeps one entry per CDR3 protein. The sample includes about 740,000 distinct CDR3 sequences, roughly two fifths of them seen just once. Study-level results: A model of 13 signatures distinguished ophthalmopathy from stable hyperthyroidism at 85% to 90% sensitivity and roughly 80% specificity. As the model predicted ophthalmopathy progression, it achieved a sensitivity of roughly 69% and a specificity of roughly 72%.

Moderately to severely active ophthalmopathy under 3 months, CAS at least 3, NOSPECS at least 4. PBMCs came from roughly 9.1 ml of fresh peripheral blood. The TCR sequence derives from an adult man with Graves' ophthalmopathy. V and J are TRBV2 and TRBJ1-6; TRBD1 might be the D (5 bases). The specimen sequenced was peripheral blood. As DNA, the CDR3 is TGTGCCAGCACGGAGGGGTATCGGTACTCACCCCTCCACTTT. It codes for CASTEGYRYSPLHF.